This entry is about one TCR beta chain. Other DNA sequences from this sample encode an identical CDR3 as well. Method: immunoSEQ multiplex PCR; TCRdb's copy keeps in-frame clones and lacks some. The sample holds 650,000 to 950,000 clones, approximately 83% seen once. The sample is drawn from a study of shared T cell receptors in the human thymus. The junction had 3 bases not matched to a gene; V was cut back by 1 base and J by 4 bases. The germline V gene has CDR1 MNHEY and CDR2 SMNVEV (reference sequence). The CDR3 runs 14 residues. The same sample was also studied in work on human thymus T cells. That study reports: Thymic resections from corrective heart surgery supplied the tissue. Thymic and blood repertoires appeared to show biased V and J gene usage.

The source material was thymocytes. This clonotype was obtained from a girl in the first two years of life with a congenital heart defect. The V call is TRBV27, the J call TRBJ2-5, with 7 bases matching TRBD2. CDR3: CASSLYPGGETQYF. CDR3 DNA: TGTGCCAGCAGTTTATACCCGGGAGGAGAGACCCAGTACTTC.